This T cell receptor beta chain was captured in a study of technical replicates of blood from several donors. Germline lookup yields CDR1 SGHTA and CDR2 FQGNSA. Trimming took 8 bases from V and 5 from J, leaving 18 bases between them. The CDR3 totals 14 residues. The table came from immunoSEQ multiplex PCR; TCRdb's copy has only in-frame clones and leaves some out. The data show roughly 15,000 clones, with roughly three quarters seen just once and about an eighth held by the top ten. The gene calls are TRBV7-2 and TRBJ1-2; D is perhaps TRBD1 (6 bases). Sequences were obtained from PBMCs. The source of this sequence is a human donor in good health. The CDR3 coding sequence is TGTGCCAGCTCCTTAGTGGGACAAATTTATGGCTACACCTTC. This codes for CASSLVGQIYGYTF. The whole variable domain, remainder taken from reference TRBV7-2 and TRBJ1-2, is GAGVSQSPSNKVTEKGKDVELRCDPISGHTALYWYRQSLGQGLEFLIYFQGNSAPDKSGLPSDRFSAERTGGSVSTLTIQRTQQEDSAVYLCASSLVGQIYGYTFGSGTRLTVV.